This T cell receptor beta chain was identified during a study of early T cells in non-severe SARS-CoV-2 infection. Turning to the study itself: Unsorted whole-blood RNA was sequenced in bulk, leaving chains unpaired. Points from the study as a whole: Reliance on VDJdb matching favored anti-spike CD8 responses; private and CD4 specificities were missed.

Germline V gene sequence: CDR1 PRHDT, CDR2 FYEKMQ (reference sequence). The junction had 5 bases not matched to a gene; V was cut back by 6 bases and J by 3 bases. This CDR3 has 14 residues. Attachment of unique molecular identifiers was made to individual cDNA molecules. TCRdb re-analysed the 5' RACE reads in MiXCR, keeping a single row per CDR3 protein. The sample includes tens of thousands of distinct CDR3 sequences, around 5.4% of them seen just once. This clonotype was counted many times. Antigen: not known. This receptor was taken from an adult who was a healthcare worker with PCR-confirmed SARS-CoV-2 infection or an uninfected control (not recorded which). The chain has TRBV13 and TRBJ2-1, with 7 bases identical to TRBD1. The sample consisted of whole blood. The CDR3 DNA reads TGTGCCAGCAGAACTTCAGGGGGCTACAATGAGCAGTTCTTC. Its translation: CASRTSGGYNEQFF.